These 19 T cell receptor beta chains came from one sample sequenced in a study of shared clonotypes between healthy human individuals. Sequenced by immunoSEQ multiplex PCR; TCRdb stores in-frame clones only, minus some. The table has 550,000 to 700,000 clones, less than 80% seen once; the top ten hold around 1.8%. Sequenced sample: memory CD4+ T cells sorted from blood. The subset is: CD45RA-negative fraction. Receptors were obtained from a young woman in good health.

The gene calls are TRBV10-1 and TRBJ2-3; 11 bases are shared with TRBD2. The CDR3 runs to 16 residues. Germline-derived CDR1 and CDR2 are WNHNN and SYGVQD (reference sequence). After removal of 5 bases from V and 1 base from J, the junction contained 5 bases not matched to a gene. The CDR3: CASSQLAGAGTDTQYF. DNA of the CDR3: TGCGCCAGCAGTCAACTAGCGGGAGCGGGCACAGATACGCAGTATTTT.

V usage is TRBV19 and J usage is TRBJ2-2; tentatively, D is TRBD1 (6 bases). Looked up from germline, CDR1 is LNHDA and CDR2 is SQIVND (reference sequence). Trimming removed 2 bases at V and 4 bases at J, with 14 bases between. CDR3 length: 16 residues. As DNA, the CDR3 is TGTGCCAGTAGTATACGATCCGCAGGGGCCACCGGGGAGCTGTTTTTT. This translates into CASSIRSAGATGELFF.

This sequence joins TRBV7-2 and TRBJ2-1, with D possibly TRBD2 on 5 matching bases. This CDR3 region has 14 residues. Trimming removed 1 base from V and 7 bases from J, with 11 bases in between. Germline V CDR1 and CDR2: SGHTA, FQGNSA. CDR3 in amino acids: CASSLVAEGNEQFF. For the CDR3, the DNA is TGTGCCAGCAGCTTAGTAGCTGAGGGAAATGAGCAGTTCTTC.

This sequence joins TRBV7-2 and TRBJ2-1; a weak D match, TRBD2 (5 bases). This CDR3 spans 14 amino acids. V lost 4 bases and J 6 bases, leaving 13 bases between the germline ends. CDR1 SGHTA and CDR2 FQGNSA come from the germline V gene. In nucleotides, the CDR3 is TGTGCCAGCAGCTCAGGACTCCTCTCCAATGAGCAGTTCTTC. Its translation is CASSSGLLSNEQFF.

The chain carries TRBV7-9 and TRBJ2-1; 12 nucleotides align to TRBD1. The V gene end was trimmed by 1 base and the J gene end by 0 bases; junction bases not matched to a gene: 1. The germline V gene has CDR1 SEHNR and CDR2 FQNEAQ (reference sequence). The length of the CDR3 is 17 residues. The CDR3 DNA follows: TGTGCCAGCAGCTTAGGGGACAGGGGGCCCTCCTACAATGAGCAGTTCTTC. Translated: CASSLGDRGPSYNEQFF.

The rearrangement uses TRBV4-1 and TRBJ2-5; D is uncertain. Trimming cost V 6 bases and J 2 bases, with 22 bases left between them. CDR3 length: 17 residues. Germline V gene lookup returns CDR1 MGHRA and CDR2 YSYEKL. For the CDR3, the DNA is TGCGCCAGCAGGCATCGGGTGTGGGCGGAGACTCAAGAGACCCAGTACTTC. It specifies CASRHRVWAETQETQYF.

The chain carries TRBV4-1 and TRBJ2-7; TRBD2 matches 14 bases. CDR1 is MGHRA, CDR2 YSYEKL, per germline. V shed 2 bases, J shed 6 bases, and the junction held 3 bases outside the gene matches. The CDR3 is 15 amino acids. Written as DNA, the CDR3 is TGCGCCAGCAGCCAACCGACTAGCGGGAGGGTCGAGCAGTACTTC. Protein product: CASSQPTSGRVEQYF.

The V and J genes are TRBV27 and TRBJ2-1; 7 nucleotides align to TRBD2. Germline lookup yields CDR1 MNHEY and CDR2 SMNVEV (reference sequence). This CDR3 spans 15 amino acids. Germline trimming cut 5 bases from V and 4 bases from J; bases unmatched to any gene: 8. CDR3 region: CASSRAGAGYNEQFF. The DNA of the CDR3 is TGTGCCAGCAGTAGGGCGGGAGCCGGATACAATGAGCAGTTCTTC.

This clone was picked up a small number of times. The genes are TRBV19 and TRBJ1-5; D is uncertain. In germline, CDR1 is LNHDA, CDR2 SQIVND (reference sequence). There are 14 residues in the CDR3. V lost 5 bases, J lost 1 base, and 9 bases lay in between. As DNA, the CDR3 is TGTGCCAGTAGTGCCCTGGACAGCAATCAGCCCCAGCATTTT. Its protein is CASSALDSNQPQHF.

This clone was counted once. The chain joins TRBV5-1 to TRBJ1-2, with 8 bases matching TRBD1. The length of the CDR3 is 18 residues. The germline gives CDR1 SGHRS, CDR2 YFSETQ. V was pared by 1 base and J by 4 bases, with 15 bases of the junction left unmatched. The CDR3 DNA reads as TGCGCCAGCAGCTTGTCTCAACCCGTGACAGGGGACACCTATGGCTACACCTTC. Amino acids: CASSLSQPVTGDTYGYTF.

To note about this clone: The same CDR3 also results from other DNA sequences found in this sample. The chain uses TRBV7-9 and TRBJ2-3, with TRBD2 as a possible D gene (5 bases). Trimming cost V 5 bases and J 2 bases, with 5 bases left between them. Germline V gene data show CDR1 as SEHNR and CDR2 as FQNEAQ (reference sequence). This CDR3 has 12 amino acids. The CDR3 spells CASSRDTDTQYF. CDR3 DNA: TGTGCCAGCAGCCGGGACACAGATACGCAGTATTTT.

The chain has TRBV10-3 and TRBJ1-2, with unresolved D. V shed 6 bases and J shed 7 bases, with 15 bases lying between them. The CDR3 sequence is 13 residues long. From germline, CDR1 is ENHRY and CDR2 SYGVKD. The CDR3 sequence is CAISVLEGSGYTF. The CDR3, as DNA: TGTGCCATCAGCGTTCTCGAGGGTTCTGGCTACACCTTC.

The rearrangement links TRBV30 to TRBJ1-1; D not resolved. The V gene's germline CDR1 is GTSNPN and CDR2 SVGIG (reference sequence). Trimming took 1 base from V and 5 from J, leaving 11 bases between them. The CDR3 sequence is 13 residues long. CDR3: CAWSAGEGTEAFF. The CDR3 DNA reads TGTGCCTGGAGTGCTGGGGAGGGTACTGAAGCTTTCTTT.

This chain joins TRBV4-1 and TRBJ1-1, with D possibly TRBD1 on 6 matching bases. V was shortened by 0 bases and J by 4 bases, with 15 bases between the two germline ends. CDR1 is MGHRA and CDR2 is YSYEKL in the germline V gene. The CDR3 covers 16 residues. Here the CDR3 reads CASSQDPRGAGTEAFF. The CDR3 DNA reads TGCGCCAGCAGCCAAGATCCCCGGGGGGCGGGCACTGAAGCTTTCTTT.

The chain combines TRBV6-5 with TRBJ2-1, with D unclear. The CDR3 is made up of 13 amino acids. Trimming removed 1 base at V and 9 bases at J, with 10 bases between. Germline V gives CDR1 MNHEY, CDR2 SVGAGI. CDR3 coding DNA: TGTGCCAGCAGTTACTTGGGAATTAGTGAGCAGTTCTTC. Protein: CASSYLGISEQFF.

As regards this clone: A much bigger clone sits one base away, suggesting this may be a read error. The chain couples TRBV21-1 to TRBJ1-1; the table names TRBD1, a call not compared with the DNA. TRBV21-1 is given as a pseudogene. The CDR3 is made up of 14 amino acids. CDR3 region: CASSADRGNTEAFF. In DNA, the CDR3 is TGTGCCAGCAGCGCGGACAGGGGGAACACTGAAGCTTTCTTT.

The DNA for the CDR3 is TGTGCCGTCCAGGGCACGGGTGAGACCCAGTACTTC. It yields the protein CAVQGTGETQYF. This chain uses TRBV6-5 with TRBJ2-5; tentatively, D is TRBD1 (5 bases). The CDR3 covers 12 residues. V was cut by 11 bases and J by 5 bases, with 15 bases left in between. Germline loops: CDR1 MNHEY, CDR2 SVGAGI.

The chain links TRBV5-6 to TRBJ1-5, with no clear D. Trimming took off 2 bases at V and 4 bases at J, with 10 bases between the two ends. CDR1 and CDR2 (germline): SGHDT, YYEEEE. There are 14 residues in the CDR3. CDR3: CASSLLSENQPQHF. CDR3 DNA: TGTGCCAGCAGCTTATTATCTGAAAATCAGCCCCAGCATTTT.

In its sample, this clone was seen a few times. The chain couples TRBV5-1 to TRBJ1-1, with D possibly matching TRBD1 (6 bases). Trimming took off 1 base at V and 2 bases at J, with 9 bases between the two ends. Germline loops: CDR1 SGHRS, CDR2 YFSETQ. This CDR3 comprises 14 residues. In nucleotides, the CDR3 is TGCGCCAGCAGCTTGTGGGGGGCAAACACTGAAGCTTTCTTT. Its translation is CASSLWGANTEAFF.